This T cell receptor (beta chain) derives from a study of cytomegalovirus exposure and HLA in healthy donors. Germline CDR1 LNHNV, CDR2 YYDKDF (reference sequence). The CDR3 covers 14 residues. With 0 bases removed from V and 6 bases from J, the gap between germline ends came to 9 bases. Findings and limits, study-wide: From TCR beta sequences, most subjects' HLA-A and HLA-B alleles were reportedly predicted accurately.

With regard to this clone: The antigen remains undetermined.

The PCR contained 60 Vbeta and 13 Jbeta primers. Method: immunoSEQ multiplex PCR; TCRdb's copy keeps in-frame clones and lacks some. The data contain 110,000 to 150,000 clones, 70% to 80% of them singletons. Every donor was a healthy person donating bone marrow. Material for sequencing was PBMCs. The V gene is TRBV15, the J gene TRBJ1-5; D gene unclear. The sequence was obtained from a female donor in good health and CMV-seronegative. CDR3: CATSRDLRGQPQHF. CDR3 DNA: TGTGCCACCAGCAGAGATCTTCGGGGTCAGCCCCAGCATTTT.